One and the same sample provided the 5 T cell receptor beta chains below, sequenced in a study of CD8+ T cells in alopecia areata. RNA, once extracted, was reverse transcribed into cDNA for use as the sequencing template. Repertoires were generated with immunoSEQ multiplex PCR, while TCRdb's copy carries only in-frame clones and drops some. The sample comprises roughly 200,000 clones, roughly 59% of which are singletons, and more than 1.5% rests with the top ten. Sequences were derived from CD4+ T cells sorted from blood, sampled at week 0. Receptors originate from a human donor with alopecia areata.

This clone was found a few times. V is TRBV29-1 and J is TRBJ2-2; D perhaps matches TRBD1 (5 bases). V lost 3 bases and J 7 bases, leaving 12 bases between the germline ends. Germline V gene data show CDR1 as SQVTM and CDR2 as ANQGSEA. The CDR3 loop spans 13 amino acids. CDR3 nucleotide sequence: TGCAGCGTTGACCAGGGTGGAATCGGGGAGCTGTTTTTT. Amino acids: CSVDQGGIGELFF.

The rearrangement uses TRBV29-1 and TRBJ1-1; D may be TRBD1 (5 bases). Germline CDR1 and CDR2: SQVTM and ANQGSEA. The V gene lost 0 bases and the J gene lost 2 bases, with 16 bases spanning the gap. The CDR3 loop spans 16 amino acids. The CDR3 bases are TGCAGCGTTGAAGAGACCTATGGGACGGCAAACACTGAAGCTTTCTTT. Translated: CSVEETYGTANTEAFF.

The chain carries TRBV20-1 and TRBJ1-1, with 9 bases that match TRBD1. Germline trimming cut 7 bases from V and 7 bases from J; bases unmatched to any gene: 4. Germline V lookup: CDR1 DFQATT, CDR2 SNEGSKA (reference sequence). The CDR3 contains 11 residues. In DNA form, the CDR3 reads TGCAGTGTCCCGACAGGGGGTGAAGCTTTCTTT. Translation: CSVPTGGEAFF.

This clone was observed a few times. V gene TRBV5-6 combines with J gene TRBJ1-1; perhaps TRBD1 as D (6 bases). Germline V lookup: CDR1 SGHDT, CDR2 YYEEEE. The CDR3 is made up of 13 amino acids. V was cut by 0 bases and J by 9 bases, with 12 bases left in between. The chain's CDR3 is CASSLVAGEQAFF. CDR3 bases: TGTGCCAGCAGCTTGGTGGCAGGGGAACAAGCTTTCTTT.

V usage is TRBV25-1 and J usage is TRBJ2-7, with D perhaps matching TRBD1 or TRBD2 (5 bases each). Trimming stripped 7 bases from V and 3 bases from J, with 13 bases between. Germline CDR1 is MGHDK and CDR2 is SYGVNS. The CDR3 contains 13 residues. The CDR3 protein is CASNRGVNYEQYF. DNA of the CDR3: TGTGCCAGCAACCGAGGGGTTAACTACGAGCAGTACTTC.